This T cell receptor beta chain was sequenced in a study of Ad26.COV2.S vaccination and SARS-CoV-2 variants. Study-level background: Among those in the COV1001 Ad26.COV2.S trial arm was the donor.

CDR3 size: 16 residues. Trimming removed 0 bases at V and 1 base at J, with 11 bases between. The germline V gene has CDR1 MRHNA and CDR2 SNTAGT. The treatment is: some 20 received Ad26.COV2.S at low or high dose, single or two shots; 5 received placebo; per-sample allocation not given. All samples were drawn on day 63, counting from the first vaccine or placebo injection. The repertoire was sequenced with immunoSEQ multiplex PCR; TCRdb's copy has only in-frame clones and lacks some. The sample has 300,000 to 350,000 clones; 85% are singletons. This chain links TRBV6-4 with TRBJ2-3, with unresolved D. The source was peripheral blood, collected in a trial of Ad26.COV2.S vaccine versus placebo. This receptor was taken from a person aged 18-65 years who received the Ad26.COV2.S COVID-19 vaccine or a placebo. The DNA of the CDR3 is TGTGCCAGCAGTGACTCTCCAGTAGCCCGCACAGATACGCAGTATTTT. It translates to CASSDSPVARTDTQYF.